This T cell receptor (beta chain) was sequenced during a study of cytomegalovirus exposure and HLA in healthy donors (dated by TCRdb to about 2017). Background for the entire study: In an earlier analysis of 450 to 750 of the donors, less than 350 Gb of sequence data and 120 million or so unique TCR beta sequences from roughly 190 million T cells were reported. Donor age, sex, ethnicity and CMV serostatus were compiled alongside the repertoire data. Among roughly 400 genotyped donors of the cohort, an average of approximately 240,000 unique TCR beta nucleotide sequences was sequenced per donor, of which about 20% were non-productive. To predict cytomegalovirus infection status, the study combined high-throughput TCR immunosequencing, statistical association of individual TCRs with disease status, and machine learning. The number of typed donors differed by locus: about 620-640 for A, B, C, DRB1 and DQB1; 522 for DQA1; approximately 610 for DPA1; and about 450 for DPB1. Roughly 5 DR-DQ haplotypes were handled as single units for association and clustering, since linkage in the cohort was strong. A later genetic analysis used genome-wide SNP genotypes for about three fifths of the roughly 700 donors, treating that subset as a discovery cohort. A later analysis re-examined previously published TCR beta repertoires from 500 to 700 donors and added high-resolution HLA genotyping to investigate patterns of TCR occurrence. Rather than drawing on any new phenotypic data, the later analysis identified candidate immune exposures from TCR beta sequences and the way those sequences occurred across donors. Both class I and class II loci were covered by HLA typing, at four-digit resolution. The study profiled the T cell repertoires of 550 to 700 subjects by immunosequencing and related them to cytomegalovirus serostatus. Besides the first cohort of hundreds of subjects, a separate validation cohort made up of 120 or so different subjects was used. Of the 398 genotyped donors, roughly 76% were placed in the genetic ancestry cluster associated with self-reported Caucasian donors. Every discovery cohort repertoire had been produced on one sequencing platform. Approximately 300 gigabases of sequencing data and 75 million to 85 million unique TCR sequences made up an early release that covered several hundred HLA-typed donors. In an earlier analysis of several hundred of the donors, high-throughput TCR beta sequencing was used to judge whether each TCR beta V gene segment behaved as functional or pseudogenic. The study aimed to test whether signatures of past pathogen exposure could be identified by cataloging public T cell receptors.

Library preparation employed the immunoSEQ multiplex PCR assay. A mixture of 60 forward primers for TCR Vbeta segments and 13 reverse primers for TCR Jbeta segments was used in the multiplex PCR. Amplification of the CDR3 region of rearranged TCR beta genes was performed with a multiplex PCR assay on genomic DNA. The amplified TCR beta libraries were sequenced on the Illumina HiSeq System as 87-base-pair reads. Per the original workflow: A later analysis counted about 80 million unique TCR beta chains across the 666 repertoires, and some 11 million of these chains were shared by at least two donors. To remove PCR and sequencing errors, raw reads were error-corrected and collapsed into unique sequences using a nearest-neighbor algorithm that merged closely related sequences. V, D and J gene segments were assigned by aligning CDR3 sequences to IMGT reference sequences. For a sequence to be retained, a match of at least six nucleotides was required to both a V gene segment and a J gene segment. Rearrangements were classified as productive when the CDR3 lacked stop codons and remained in frame with V and J, and all other rearrangements were classified as non-productive. Following IMGT convention, CDR3 was defined as the stretch from the second conserved V-encoded cysteine to the conserved J-encoded phenylalanine. In an earlier analysis of 550 to 650 of the donors, sequences lacking an unambiguous match to a single V gene segment were excluded. In an earlier analysis of 587 of the donors, a V segment was called functional when productive rearrangements were above 56.7%, and segregating when the standard deviation between donors exceeded 5%. A statistical classification framework was built for diagnosing cytomegalovirus status from the catalog of TCR beta chain sequences. V and J gene assignment, in a later analysis, came from comparing TCR nucleotide sequences with IMGT/GENE-DB human TR gene sequences. A later analysis assigned CDR3 sequences and most-parsimonious VDJ recombination scenarios with the TCRdist pipeline. In a later analysis, every TCR beta chain was defined by the combination of its CDR3 amino acid sequence and its V-gene family, and reads without a unique V-gene family were dropped. In a later analysis, several hundred highly shared, low-generation-probability nucleotide sequences were removed to address suspected cross-contamination and a sequencing artifact. For each public chain, a later analysis derived a clonal expansion index from normalized ranks of inferred template counts within each repertoire. Generation probabilities in a later analysis came from a VDJ recombination model fitted to out-of-frame rearrangements, and those results were checked against IGoR. In a later analysis, hypergeometric tests were used to score TCR-TCR, TCR-HLA and TCR-CMV co-occurrence, with a repertoire-size bias correction applied to TCR pairs. False discovery rates were estimated in a later analysis by permuting HLA or CMV assignments 20 times. A later analysis grouped co-occurring TCRs with DBSCAN, adding TCRdist sequence similarity when clustering within HLA-allele-positive subsets. Repertoires with fewer than 30,000 or more than 120,000 public chains, plus five repertoires with anomalous nucleotide sharing, were excluded from co-occurrence clustering. What TCRdb holds here is the immuneACCESS table cut down to in-frame rearrangements. Part of the clones is not present; checked against another copy, under half of the missing clones reflect an unresolved V gene, and the others are unexplained. V and J calls and clone size are as listed in that table; D and trimming were resolved from the DNA. Counted in this sample were about 130,000 clones; approximately 80% of them appeared once. The top ten clones comprise 5.5% to 7.5% of the sample.

In total, roughly 670 healthy bone marrow donors made up the cohort. Cohort members were all nominally healthy when sampled, although unrecorded immune exposures were likely present. The donor tested CMV seropositive, placing the donor among the 290 or so seropositive members of the cohort. A peripheral blood sample was provided by each donor, and peripheral blood mononuclear cells were used for TCR beta sequencing. The Qiagen DNeasy Blood Extraction Kit was used to extract genomic DNA from the blood cell samples. Results and caveats for the whole study, not just this receptor: Compared with the approximately 710-donor mean, donors in an Asian-associated ancestry cluster had fewer N-insertions in productive TCRs, according to a later genetic analysis. In an earlier analysis of about 540 of the donors, most TCR beta V segments were observed in productive rearrangements about 87% or about 30% of the time, broadly matching IMGT annotations. Across donors, most TCR sequences were observed very rarely, whereas some public TCRs were present in many individuals. Compared with equally common non-associated chains, HLA-associated TCR beta chains in a later analysis were more clonally expanded and had lower generation probabilities. Because some donors lacked HLA typing at each locus, the association tests relied only on the typed subset. The study listed 150 to 200 TCR beta chains as associated with cytomegalovirus. A cluster of highly shared sequence variants was judged likely to be a technical artifact of the sequencing pipeline. In a later analysis, the rate of TCR association differed among HLA loci, with DRB1 alleles having the most associated TCRs and HLA-C alleles having the fewest. Several of the top co-occurrence clusters appeared to be linked to parvovirus B19, influenza, CMV and Epstein-Barr virus, according to a later analysis. This cohort had only TCR beta chains sequenced, and the lack of alpha or paired-chain data limited which features could be detected. For the cohort, immune exposure information was limited to CMV serostatus. The presence/absence analyses assumed that sequencing depth was roughly uniform across donors, and that assumption may not be true. The earlier analysis of a few hundred of the donors excluded approximately 17 rarely observed V segments, including chromosome 9 orphons, because counts were too low. Linkage disequilibrium might explain the correlated functional status among segregating V segments, but an unknown experimental factor could not be excluded. A later analysis found that most CMV-associated TCR beta chains appeared HLA-restricted, with HLA associations seemingly driven largely by CMV exposure. V-gene and J-gene trimming of TCR beta chains was associated with a missense DCLRE1C variant in a later genetic analysis, and the association was replicated in an independent cohort. Specific HLA alleles were associated with around 18,000 TCR beta sequences at a false discovery rate of 0.05 in a later analysis. The classifier was reported to diagnose cytomegalovirus status with high specificity and sensitivity in both the original cohort and the validation cohort. In vitro tests confirmed that a few of the cytomegalovirus-associated TCR beta chains recognize cytomegalovirus antigens. Some IMGT-functional V segments, including TRBV6-2 and TRBV6-3, could not be told apart with the 87-base-pair reads, so those segments were excluded. A further reported finding was that TCR beta sequences accurately predicted the HLA-A and HLA-B alleles for most subjects in the first cohort. The authors suggested that the approach could potentially be generalized to other disease states and immunological phenotypes. Assigning TCR associations to individual alleles was difficult when HLA alleles, especially DR and DQ, strongly co-occurred.

Relative to germline, V is missing 0 bases and J is missing 0 bases, with 6 bases of the junction outside any gene match. The germline V gene (reference sequence) specifies LNHNV as CDR1 and YYDKDF as CDR2. The CDR3 has 17 amino acids, counting the end cysteine and phenylalanine. The entry retains the CDR3 DNA only, 51 bases that are in frame from base 1. Of note for this clone: The antigen this receptor binds is unknown. Base-call qualities are not available, and no considerably larger clone is one nucleotide away.

The rearranged segments are TRBV15 and TRBJ1-1, and TRBD1 aligns with 8 junction nucleotides. The sequenced sample consisted of PBMCs. The clonotype originates from a woman in her thirties or forties in good health and CMV-seropositive. The CDR3 protein is CATSRDRQGALNTEAFF. The DNA is as follows: TGTGCCACCAGCAGAGATCGGCAGGGGGCACTGAACACTGAAGCTTTCTTT.